A selection of T cell receptor beta chains follows, all from one sample in a study of blood T cell repertoires in COVID-19. The protocol was immunoSEQ multiplex PCR, while the TCRdb copy is restricted to in-frame clones and leaves out a portion. The sample includes over 120,000 clones, approximately 80% seen only once; the top ten take approximately 5%. Sequenced sample: peripheral blood. Receptor source: a human donor in a cohort sampled during active COVID-19. Each CDR3 is given with its conserved first and last residue. D genes are given only for firm matches. A row's size may be missing; if present it is once, few, many or a size class.

clone size	V gene	J gene	D gene	CDR3 protein	CDR3 DNA
-	TRBV2	TRBJ1-5	-	CASSEVGRGGEPQHF	TGTGCCAGCAGTGAAGTCGGGCGAGGGGGAGAACCCCAGCATTTT
once	TRBV5-6	TRBJ2-5	-	CASTFGERQETQYF	TGTGCCAGCACATTTGGTGAGAGGCAAGAGACCCAGTACTTC
-	TRBV19	TRBJ2-3	TRBD1	CASRYTGTGVSHTQYF	TGTGCCAGTAGATATACCGGGACAGGGGTATCACATACGCAGTATTTT
-	TRBV3-1/TRBV3-2	TRBJ2-3	-	CASSHLGQGDTQYF	TGTGCCAGCAGCCACCTTGGGCAGGGAGATACGCAGTATTTT
-	TRBV7-2	TRBJ2-7	TRBD2	CASSPRTSGTYEQYF	TGTGCCAGCAGCCCACGGACTAGCGGGACCTACGAGCAGTACTTC
-	TRBV19	TRBJ2-1	-	CASSIGVGSAAEQFF	TGTGCCAGTAGTATAGGAGTTGGATCCGCGGCCGAGCAGTTCTTC
-	TRBV3-1/TRBV3-2	TRBJ2-3	-	CASSQGRDNTDTQYF	TGTGCCAGCAGCCAAGGAAGGGACAACACAGATACGCAGTATTTT
-	TRBV6-2/TRBV6-3	TRBJ2-1	-	CASSVIRADEQFF	TGTGCCAGCAGTGTCATCAGGGCGGATGAGCAGTTCTTC
-	TRBV7-8	TRBJ1-5	-	CASSPHLFYSNQPQHF	TGTGCCAGCAGCCCCCACCTGTTCTATAGCAATCAGCCCCAGCATTTT
-	TRBV2	TRBJ1-4	-	CASGTTEMKLFF	TGTGCCAGCGGGACAACCGAAATGAAACTGTTTTTT
-	TRBV7-8	TRBJ2-1	TRBD2	CASSLGGLAGSNEQFF	TGTGCCAGCAGCTTAGGGGGACTAGCGGGATCTAATGAGCAGTTCTTC
-	TRBV27	TRBJ1-2	-	CASSLGPANYGYTF	TGTGCCAGCAGTTTGGGGCCAGCTAACTATGGCTACACCTTC
-	TRBV9	TRBJ1-3	-	CASSAGGGPSGNTIYF	TGTGCCAGCAGCGCTGGGGGAGGGCCCTCTGGAAACACCATATATTTT
-	TRBV5-1	TRBJ2-1	-	CASSLGAGEQFF	TGCGCCAGCAGCTTGGGGGCGGGTGAGCAGTTCTTC
-	TRBV7-9	TRBJ1-6	TRBD1	CASSLATGTISPLHF	TGTGCCAGCAGCTTAGCGACAGGGACAATATCACCCCTCCACTTT
-	TRBV7-9	TRBJ2-1	TRBD2	CASSPSSGGLYNEQFF	TGTGCCAGCAGTCCTAGTAGCGGGGGGCTCTACAATGAGCAGTTCTTC
-	TRBV7-2	TRBJ2-7	TRBD2	CASSDSGAHEQYF	TGTGCCAGCAGCGATAGCGGGGCCCACGAGCAGTACTTC
once	TRBV30	TRBJ2-5	-	CASSTRETQYF	TGTGCCTCCTCCACCAGGGAGACCCAGTACTTC
once	TRBV3-1/TRBV3-2	TRBJ2-3	TRBD2	CASSQEAVGLAGAWVPDTQYF	TGTGCCAGCAGCCAAGAAGCGGTCGGACTAGCGGGAGCTTGGGTCCCAGATACGCAGTATTTT
once	TRBV6-5	TRBJ1-5	-	CASRRGRAGNQPQHF	TGTGCCAGCAGGAGGGGGAGGGCTGGCAATCAGCCCCAGCATTTT
-	TRBV6-6	TRBJ2-6	-	CASIQVWPNVLTF	TGTGCCAGCATTCAGGTCTGGCCCAACGTCCTGACTTTC
-	TRBV6-6	TRBJ2-5	-	CASSRSGRGETQYF	TGTGCCAGCAGTCGGTCGGGACGGGGGGAGACCCAGTACTTC
-	TRBV12-3/TRBV12-4	TRBJ2-7	TRBD1	CASRLTGPYEQYF	TGTGCCAGCAGATTGACAGGGCCCTACGAGCAGTACTTC
once	TRBV5-1	TRBJ1-3	-	CASSLAHSGNTIYF	TGCGCCAGCAGCTTAGCCCACTCTGGAAACACCATATATTTT
-	TRBV5-6	TRBJ1-6	-	CASSLGAGSYNSPLHF	TGTGCCAGCAGCTTAGGGGCCGGCTCCTATAATTCACCCCTCCACTTT
-	TRBV7-2	TRBJ2-3	-	CASSLGGQTSTDTQYF	TGTGCCAGCAGCTTGGGGGGACAGACATCCACAGATACGCAGTATTTT